The 2 T cell receptor beta chains listed next were all sequenced from one sample in a study of cytomegalovirus exposure and HLA in healthy donors. It was with 60 Vbeta and 13 Jbeta primers that the PCR ran. Profiled with immunoSEQ multiplex PCR; TCRdb holds only in-frame clones, not every one. The sample records about 130,000 clones, over 60% being singletons. Specimen: PBMCs. These receptors originate from a human donor in good health.

The chain uses TRBV2 and TRBJ2-7; TRBD1 aligns across 10 bases. With 8 bases clipped from V and 4 bases from J, the junction kept 14 bases outside the gene matches. The CDR3 loop spans 16 amino acids. Germline loops: CDR1 SNHLY, CDR2 FYNNEI. The CDR3 DNA follows: TGTGCCAGCGGACACGGCCCCGGGACAGGGGCTTACGAGCAGTACTTC. Protein sequence: CASGHGPGTGAYEQYF.

V gene TRBV11-2 combines with J gene TRBJ2-7; 8 nucleotides match TRBD1. Germline loops: CDR1 SGHAT, CDR2 FQNNGV. V was pared by 4 bases and J by 7 bases, with 21 bases of the junction left unmatched. The CDR3 runs to 18 residues. The CDR3 here is CASSSPYYGQGGVWEQYF. CDR3 sequence (DNA): TGTGCCAGCAGCTCTCCTTACTACGGACAGGGCGGGGTGTGGGAGCAGTACTTC.